These 21 T cell receptor beta chains came from one sample sequenced in a study of control samples from healthy donors and cancer patients. Sequenced by immunoSEQ multiplex PCR; TCRdb stores in-frame clones only, minus some. The data show approximately 180,000 clones, more than 90% seen once. The sample taken for sequencing was blood. The receptors derive from a woman in her thirties or forties in good health.

The J gene is TRBJ1-3, the V gene TRBV10-3; D gene ambiguous. Germline V lookup: CDR1 ENHRY, CDR2 SYGVKD. Trimming removed 8 bases from V and 0 bases from J, with 14 bases in between. CDR3 size: 15 residues. The CDR3 DNA follows: TGTGCCATCGCGACGCAGGACCTCTCTGGAAACACCATATATTTT. It specifies CAIATQDLSGNTIYF.

The chain has TRBV12-2 and TRBJ1-2; the D call of TRBD1 is as the table states it, not checked on the DNA. TRBV12-2 counts as a pseudogene. This CDR3 has 18 amino acids. This chain's CDR3 is CASRFDLTDRGRNYGYTF. The CDR3 region has the DNA TGTGCAAGTCGCTTCGACCTGACCGACAGGGGGCGAAACTATGGCTACACCTTC.

This clone was observed a single time. The rearrangement uses TRBV6-5 and TRBJ1-2; no firm D call. The V end lost 7 bases, the J end lost 0 bases, and 15 bases lay between the germline ends. Germline loops: CDR1 MNHEY, CDR2 SVGAGI. The CDR3 covers 15 residues. This CDR3 reads CASTPQASTNYGYTF. CDR3 bases: TGTGCCAGCACCCCCCAGGCCAGTACTAACTATGGCTACACCTTC.

This clone was seen once. The rearrangement links TRBV27 to TRBJ2-5; the D is unclear. Looked up from germline, CDR1 is MNHEY and CDR2 is SMNVEV (reference sequence). The CDR3 consists of 15 residues. The V gene lost 6 bases and the J gene lost 2 bases, with 16 bases spanning the gap. CDR3 DNA sequence: TGTGCCAGCAGCCCTACGTGGCAGTCACAAGAGACCCAGTACTTC. Protein: CASSPTWQSQETQYF.

This clone was counted a single time. The chain combines TRBV4-1 with TRBJ2-2; TRBD1 is a possible D gene (5 bases). The CDR3 consists of 17 residues. Germline V gives CDR1 MGHRA, CDR2 YSYEKL. V shed 0 bases and J shed 3 bases, with 14 bases lying between them. The CDR3 here is CASSQDSWTQDTGELFF. The CDR3, as DNA: TGCGCCAGCAGCCAAGATTCTTGGACACAGGACACCGGGGAGCTGTTTTTT.

V and J are TRBV5-1 and TRBJ1-1, with D perhaps matching TRBD1 (5 bases). Trimming shortened V by 5 bases and J by 3 bases, and 14 bases separated the two germline ends. The CDR3 length is 14 residues. Germline V gene lookup returns CDR1 SGHRS and CDR2 YFSETQ. CDR3 region: CASRAVLGDTEAFF. CDR3 coding DNA: TGCGCCAGCAGGGCGGTCCTGGGGGACACTGAAGCTTTCTTT.

The chain carries TRBV6-5 and TRBJ2-2; possibly TRBD1 for D (6 bases). Germline V gene lookup returns CDR1 MNHEY and CDR2 SVGAGI. V was pared by 8 bases and J by 3 bases, with 13 bases between. This CDR3 is built from 14 residues. The CDR3 DNA reads as TGTGCCAGCGCTACGACAGGTTACACCGGGGAGCTGTTTTTT. Translating gives CASATTGYTGELFF.

The chain has TRBV11-2 and TRBJ1-6, with D uncertain. The CDR3 covers 14 residues. Deletions cut 7 bases from V and 0 bases from J, with 7 bases between. In germline, CDR1 is SGHAT, CDR2 FQNNGV. CDR3 protein: CASKISSYNSPLHF. CDR3 nucleotide sequence: TGTGCCAGCAAGATAAGCTCCTATAATTCACCCCTCCACTTT.

This chain joins TRBV7-9 and TRBJ1-2, with unresolved D. The CDR3 covers 14 residues. CDR1 and CDR2 from the germline V gene are SEHNR and FQNEAQ (reference sequence). V gave up 0 bases and J gave up 5 bases, with 10 bases separating them. The CDR3 bases are TGTGCCAGCAGCTTAGCTTTGGGCCCGTATGGCTACACCTTC. This gives the protein CASSLALGPYGYTF.

A single count supports this clone. The CDR3 is CASSDGVSSYNEQFF. CDR3 bases: TGTGCCAGTAGCGATGGTGTGAGCTCCTACAATGAGCAGTTCTTC. The rearrangement joins TRBV19 to TRBJ2-1; D remains ambiguous. Germline assignment: CDR1 LNHDA and CDR2 SQIVND (reference sequence). Trimming took off 6 bases at V and 0 bases at J, with 12 bases between the two ends. The CDR3 loop spans 15 amino acids.

The rearrangement joins TRBV19 to TRBJ1-3; D gene unclear. Trimming removed 5 bases from V and 2 bases from J, with 7 bases in between. The CDR3 is 13 amino acids. CDR1 LNHDA and CDR2 SQIVND come from the germline V gene (reference sequence). The DNA of the CDR3 is TGTGCCAGTAGTCGAGTTGCTGGAAACACCATATATTTT. Translating gives CASSRVAGNTIYF.

The CDR3 DNA reads TGTGCCAGCAGACTTACACTCCAGGGTCCCACGGGTGAGCAGTTCTTC. It codes for CASRLTLQGPTGEQFF. V gene TRBV5-6 combines with J gene TRBJ2-1; possibly TRBD1 for D (5 bases). V shed 5 bases and J shed 9 bases, with 24 bases lying between them. Germline V gives CDR1 SGHDT, CDR2 YYEEEE. This CDR3 is 16 amino acids long.

This chain links TRBV11-3 with TRBJ2-1, with a weak D call TRBD2 (6 bases). The length of the CDR3 is 13 residues. Germline V gene lookup returns CDR1 SGHNT and CDR2 YENEEA. V was trimmed by 0 bases and J by 10 bases, leaving 10 bases between them. The CDR3 DNA sequence: TGTGCCAGCAGCTTAGAAGGCGGGAAGGAGCAGTTCTTC. This codes for CASSLEGGKEQFF.

The genes are TRBV20-1 and TRBJ2-2; no clear D. Germline assignment: CDR1 DFQATT and CDR2 SNEGSKA (reference sequence). This CDR3 has 14 amino acids. The V gene lost 3 bases and the J gene lost 7 bases, with 15 bases spanning the gap. CDR3: CSASSPIGHGELFF. CDR3 sequence (DNA): TGCAGTGCTAGTTCCCCTATTGGGCACGGGGAGCTGTTTTTT.

The J gene is TRBJ2-1, the V gene TRBV29-1; D remains unclear. The germline V and J ends were trimmed by 1 base and 9 bases, with 7 bases remaining between them. The CDR3 is made up of 11 amino acids. The V gene's germline CDR1 is SQVTM and CDR2 ANQGSEA. As DNA, the CDR3 is TGCAGCGTTGAAGTCTCCATTGAGCAGTTCTTC. Its translation is CSVEVSIEQFF.

The gene calls are TRBV6-5 and TRBJ1-1, with D unclear. Germline-derived CDR1 and CDR2 are MNHEY and SVGAGI. The ends were cut back, 5 bases at V and 4 bases at J, with 11 bases in the middle. This CDR3 region has 13 residues. The CDR3 here is CASSIKEGTEAFF. The CDR3 DNA follows: TGTGCCAGCAGTATCAAGGAGGGCACTGAAGCTTTCTTT.

J is TRBJ1-4 and V is TRBV5-4; 9 nucleotides agree with TRBD1. In germline, CDR1 is SGHNT, CDR2 YYREEE (reference sequence). The CDR3 covers 18 residues. The V segment lost 4 bases and the J segment 5 bases; nucleotides outside the gene matches: 15. CDR3 amino acids: CASSTGGQGTGLNEKLFF. CDR3 nucleotides: TGTGCCAGCAGCACGGGCGGACAGGGGACGGGCCTCAATGAAAAACTGTTTTTT. Complete variable domain (other parts from reference TRBV5-4 and TRBJ1-4): ETGVTQSPTHLIKTRGQQVTLRCSSQSGHNTVSWYQQALGQGPQFIFQYYREEENGRGNFPPRFSGLQFPNYSSELNVNALELDDSALYLCASSTGGQGTGLNEKLFFGSGTQLSVL.

This clone has just one count. The V gene is TRBV7-9, the J gene TRBJ2-7; no clear D. Germline-derived CDR1 and CDR2 are SEHNR and FQNEAQ (reference sequence). The CDR3 consists of 14 residues. Trimming took off 1 base at V and 4 bases at J, with 11 bases between the two ends. The DNA for the CDR3 is TGTGCCAGCAGCTTAGATTGGGCTCCGTACGAGCAGTACTTC. This encodes CASSLDWAPYEQYF.

The rearrangement joins TRBV13 to TRBJ2-5; TRBD2 matches at 15 bases. This CDR3 contains 17 residues. V lost 5 bases and J lost 4; bases outside the gene matches: 8. From germline, CDR1 is PRHDT and CDR2 FYEKMQ (reference sequence). The CDR3 nucleotides are TGTGCCAGCAGCGTCCGGACTAGCGGGGGGGTCGGAGAGACCCAGTACTTC. Encoded protein: CASSVRTSGGVGETQYF.

The J gene is TRBJ2-5, the V gene TRBV18; D gene unclear. The V gene's germline CDR1 is KGHSH and CDR2 LQKENI. The CDR3 contains 13 residues. Trimming removed 3 bases from V and 5 bases from J, with 10 bases in between. The CDR3 sequence is CASSPAERETQYF. The CDR3 DNA reads TGTGCCAGCTCACCGGCAGAGAGGGAGACCCAGTACTTC.

This chain uses TRBV9 with TRBJ1-1; the D is unclear. This CDR3 spans 14 amino acids. CDR1 is SGDLS, CDR2 YYNGEE, per germline. Trimming took off 0 bases at V and 1 base at J, with 7 bases between the two ends. This chain's CDR3 is CASSVDGWNTEAFF. The DNA for the CDR3 is TGTGCCAGCAGCGTAGATGGCTGGAACACTGAAGCTTTCTTT.